This T cell receptor beta chain comes out of a study of cytomegalovirus exposure and HLA in healthy donors. Both 60 Vbeta primers and 13 Jbeta primers went into the PCR. Clones were read by immunoSEQ multiplex PCR, and TCRdb kept only the in-frame ones, dropping some. Of about 140,000 clones listed, roughly 87% are singletons. Germline V gene sequence: CDR1 GTSNPN, CDR2 SVGIG (reference sequence). The CDR3 runs to 14 residues. V lost 3 bases, J lost 12 bases, and 12 bases stayed unmatched. The rearrangement joins TRBV30 to TRBJ1-1; TRBD1 matches at 11 bases. The TCR comes from a woman aged 40 to 49 in good health and CMV-seronegative. Sequencing was done on a sample of PBMCs. For the CDR3, the DNA is TGTGCCTGGAGCCCGGGGACAGGGGGACGGCGGACTTTCTTT. Amino acid sequence: CAWSPGTGGRRTFF.